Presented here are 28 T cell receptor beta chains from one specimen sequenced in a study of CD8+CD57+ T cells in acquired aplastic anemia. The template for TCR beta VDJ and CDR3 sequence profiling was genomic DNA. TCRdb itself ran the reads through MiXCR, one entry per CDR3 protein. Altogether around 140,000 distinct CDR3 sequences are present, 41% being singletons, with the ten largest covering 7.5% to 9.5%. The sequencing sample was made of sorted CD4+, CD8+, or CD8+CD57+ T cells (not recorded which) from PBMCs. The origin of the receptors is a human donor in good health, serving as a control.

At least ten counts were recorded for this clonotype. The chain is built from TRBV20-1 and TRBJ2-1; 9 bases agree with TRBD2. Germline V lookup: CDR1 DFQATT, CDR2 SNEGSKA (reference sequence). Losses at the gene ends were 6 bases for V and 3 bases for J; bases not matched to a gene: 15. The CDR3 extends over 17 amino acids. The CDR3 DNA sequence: TGCAGTGCCGAGGGTGGAGCCGGGACTAGCAGCTACAATGAGCAGTTCTTC. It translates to CSAEGGAGTSSYNEQFF.

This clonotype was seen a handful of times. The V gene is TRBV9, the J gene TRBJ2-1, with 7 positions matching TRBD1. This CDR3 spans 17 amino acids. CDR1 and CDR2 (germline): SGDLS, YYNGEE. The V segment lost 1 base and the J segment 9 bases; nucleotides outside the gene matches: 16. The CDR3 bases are TGTGCCAGCAGCGTACGGGGACAGCCAGTTCCCTTGGGTGAGCAGTTCTTC. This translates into CASSVRGQPVPLGEQFF.

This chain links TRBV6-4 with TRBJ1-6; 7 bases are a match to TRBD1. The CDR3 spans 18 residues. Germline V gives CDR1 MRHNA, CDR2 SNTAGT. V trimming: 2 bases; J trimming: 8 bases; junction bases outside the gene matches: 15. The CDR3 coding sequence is TGTGCCAGCAGTGACCCGTTCGGAAGGGGGCGGTACGATTCACCCCTCCACTTT. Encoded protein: CASSDPFGRGRYDSPLHF.

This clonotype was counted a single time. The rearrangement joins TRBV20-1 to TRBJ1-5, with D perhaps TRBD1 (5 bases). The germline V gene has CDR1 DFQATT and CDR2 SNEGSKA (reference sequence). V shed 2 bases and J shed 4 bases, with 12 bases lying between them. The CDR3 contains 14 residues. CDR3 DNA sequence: TGCAGTGCTAGAAGTGGGACGGATAATCAGCCCCAGCATTTT. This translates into CSARSGTDNQPQHF.

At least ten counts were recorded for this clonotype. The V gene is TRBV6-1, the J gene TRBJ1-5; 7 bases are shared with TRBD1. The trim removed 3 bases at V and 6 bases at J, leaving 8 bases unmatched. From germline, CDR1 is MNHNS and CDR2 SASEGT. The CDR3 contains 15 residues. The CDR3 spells CASSDGGGGSQPQHF. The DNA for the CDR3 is TGTGCCAGCAGTGATGGAGGGGGCGGCAGTCAGCCCCAGCATTTT.

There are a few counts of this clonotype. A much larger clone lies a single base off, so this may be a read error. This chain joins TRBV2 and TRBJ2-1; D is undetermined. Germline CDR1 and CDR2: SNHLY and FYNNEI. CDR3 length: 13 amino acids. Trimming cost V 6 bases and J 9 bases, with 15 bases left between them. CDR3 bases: TGTGCCAGCAGCCGCGAAGTTATCAGTGAGCAGTTCTTC. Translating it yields CASSREVISEQFF.

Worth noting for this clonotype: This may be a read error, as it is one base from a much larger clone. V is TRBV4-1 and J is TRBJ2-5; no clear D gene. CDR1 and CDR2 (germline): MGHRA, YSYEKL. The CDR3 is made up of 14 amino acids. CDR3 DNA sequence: TGCGCCAGCAGCCAAGCCAGTTTTCAAGAGGCCCAGTACTTC. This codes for CASSQASFQEAQYF.

CDR3 sequence reads: CSVELPPSQETQYF. CDR3 DNA sequence: TGCAGCGTTGAACTACCCCCTTCCCAAGAGACCCAGTACTTC. J is TRBJ2-5 and V is TRBV29-1; D ambiguous. The CDR3 runs 14 residues. From germline, CDR1 is SQVTM and CDR2 ANQGSEA. V lost 2 bases, J lost 1 base, and 11 bases lay in between.

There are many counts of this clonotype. For the CDR3, the DNA is TGTGCCATGATTGGGGACAGGGGGCCCATTTCTAACACTGAAGCTTTCTTT. This sequence encodes CAMIGDRGPISNTEAFF. The V and J genes are TRBV10-3 and TRBJ1-1, with 12 bases fitting TRBD1. This CDR3 region has 17 residues. V trimming: 9 bases; J trimming: 2 bases; junction bases outside the gene matches: 13. From germline, CDR1 is ENHRY and CDR2 SYGVKD.

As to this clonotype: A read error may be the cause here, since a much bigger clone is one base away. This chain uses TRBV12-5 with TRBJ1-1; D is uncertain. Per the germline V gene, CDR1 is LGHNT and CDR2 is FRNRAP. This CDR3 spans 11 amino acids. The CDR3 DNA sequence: TGTGCTGGTGGTGGGTTGGCTGAAGCTTTCTTT. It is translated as CAGGGLAEAFF.

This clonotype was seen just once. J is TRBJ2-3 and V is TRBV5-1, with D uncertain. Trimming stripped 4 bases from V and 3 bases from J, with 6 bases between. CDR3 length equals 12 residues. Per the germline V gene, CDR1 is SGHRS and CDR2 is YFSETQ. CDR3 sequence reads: CASSADTDTQYF. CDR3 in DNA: TGCGCCAGCAGCGCTGATACAGATACGCAGTATTTT. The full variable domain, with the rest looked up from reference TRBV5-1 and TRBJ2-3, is KAGVTQTPRYLIKTRGQQVTLSCSPISGHRSVSWYQQTPGQGLQFLFEYFSETQRNKGNFPGRFSGRQFSNSRSEMNVSTLELGDSALYLCASSADTDTQYFGPGTRLTVL.

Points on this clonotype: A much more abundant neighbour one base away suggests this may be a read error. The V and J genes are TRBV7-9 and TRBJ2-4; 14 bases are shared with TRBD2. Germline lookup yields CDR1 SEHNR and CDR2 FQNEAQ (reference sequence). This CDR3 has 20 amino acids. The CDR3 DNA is TGCGCCAGCAGCCATACCCCTGGACTAGCGGGAGGCCTCAGCGGGGACACTCAGTACTTC. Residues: CASSHTPGLAGGLSGDTQYF.

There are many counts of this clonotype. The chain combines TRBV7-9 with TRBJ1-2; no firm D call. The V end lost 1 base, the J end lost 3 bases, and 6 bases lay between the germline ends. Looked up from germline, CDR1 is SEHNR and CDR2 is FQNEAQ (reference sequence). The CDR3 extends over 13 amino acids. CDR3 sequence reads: CASSLGSDYGYTF. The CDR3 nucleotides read TGTGCCAGCAGCTTAGGGTCGGACTATGGCTACACCTTC.

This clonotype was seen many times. CDR3 in amino acids: CASSTRQGYQPQHF. The CDR3 DNA is TGTGCCAGCAGTACCCGACAGGGCTATCAGCCCCAGCATTTT. The chain joins TRBV6-1 to TRBJ1-5; 7 nucleotides agree with TRBD1. CDR1 and CDR2 from the germline V gene are MNHNS and SASEGT. V lost 5 bases and J lost 5; bases outside the gene matches: 6. This CDR3 region has 14 residues.

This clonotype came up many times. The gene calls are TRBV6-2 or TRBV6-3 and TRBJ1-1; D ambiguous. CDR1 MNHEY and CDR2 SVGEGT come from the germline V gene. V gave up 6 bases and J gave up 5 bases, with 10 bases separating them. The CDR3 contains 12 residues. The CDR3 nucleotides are TGTGCCAGCAGCTGGGCCCGGACTGAAGCTTTCTTT. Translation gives CASSWARTEAFF.

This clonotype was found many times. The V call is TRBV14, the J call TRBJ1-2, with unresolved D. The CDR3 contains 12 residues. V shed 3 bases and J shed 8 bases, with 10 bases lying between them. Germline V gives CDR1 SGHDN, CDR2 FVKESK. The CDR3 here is CASSQSLRGYTF. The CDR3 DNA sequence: TGTGCCAGCAGCCAGTCCCTTAGGGGCTACACCTTC.

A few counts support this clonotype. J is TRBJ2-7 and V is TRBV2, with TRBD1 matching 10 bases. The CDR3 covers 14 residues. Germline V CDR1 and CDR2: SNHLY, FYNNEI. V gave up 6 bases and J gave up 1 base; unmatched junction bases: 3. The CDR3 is CASSGTGASYEQYF. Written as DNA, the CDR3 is TGTGCCAGCAGCGGGACAGGGGCGTCCTACGAGCAGTACTTC.

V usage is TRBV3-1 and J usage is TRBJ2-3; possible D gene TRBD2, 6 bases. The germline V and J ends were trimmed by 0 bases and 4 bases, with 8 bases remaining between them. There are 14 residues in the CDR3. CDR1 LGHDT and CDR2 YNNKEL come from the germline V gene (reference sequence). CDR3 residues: CASSQEPGADTQYF. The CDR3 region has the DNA TGTGCCAGCAGCCAAGAGCCGGGGGCAGATACGCAGTATTTT.

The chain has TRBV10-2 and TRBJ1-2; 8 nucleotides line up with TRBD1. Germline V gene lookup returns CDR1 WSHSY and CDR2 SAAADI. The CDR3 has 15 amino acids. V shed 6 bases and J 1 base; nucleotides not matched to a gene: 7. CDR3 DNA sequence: TGCGCCAGCAGCCTGACAGGGGTAGATAACTATGGCTACACCTTC. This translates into CASSLTGVDNYGYTF.

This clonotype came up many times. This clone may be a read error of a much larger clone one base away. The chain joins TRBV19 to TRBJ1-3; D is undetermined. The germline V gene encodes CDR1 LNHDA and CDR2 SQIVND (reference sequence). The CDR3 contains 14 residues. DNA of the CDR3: TGTGCCAGTAGCCCGTTGGACTCTGGAAACACCATGTATTTT. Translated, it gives CASSPLDSGNTMYF.

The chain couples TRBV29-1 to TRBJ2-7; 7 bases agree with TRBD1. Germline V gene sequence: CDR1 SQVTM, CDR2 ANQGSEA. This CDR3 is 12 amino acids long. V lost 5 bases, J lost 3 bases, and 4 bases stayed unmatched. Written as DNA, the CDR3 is TGCAGCGTTCGACAGGGAAACTACGAGCAGTACTTC. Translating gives CSVRQGNYEQYF.

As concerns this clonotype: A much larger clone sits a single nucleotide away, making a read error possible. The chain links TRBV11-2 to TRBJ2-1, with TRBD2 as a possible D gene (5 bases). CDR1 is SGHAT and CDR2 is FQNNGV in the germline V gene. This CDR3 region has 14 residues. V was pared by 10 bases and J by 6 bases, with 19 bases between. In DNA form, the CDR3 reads TGTGCCAACACCGGGGTTGAGTCTAGCAATGAGCAGTTCTTC. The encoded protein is CANTGVESSNEQFF.

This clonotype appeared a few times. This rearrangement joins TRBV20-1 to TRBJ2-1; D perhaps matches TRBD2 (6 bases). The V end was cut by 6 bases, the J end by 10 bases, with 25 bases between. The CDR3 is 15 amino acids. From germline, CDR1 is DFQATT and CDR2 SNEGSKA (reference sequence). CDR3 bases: TGCAGTGCAGCCCCTTTTGGGGGGAGTCCCGGGGAGCAGTTCTTC. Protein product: CSAAPFGGSPGEQFF.

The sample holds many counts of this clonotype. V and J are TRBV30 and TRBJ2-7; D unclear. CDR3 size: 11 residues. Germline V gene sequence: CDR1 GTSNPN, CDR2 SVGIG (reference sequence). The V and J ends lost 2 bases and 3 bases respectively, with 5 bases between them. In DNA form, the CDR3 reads TGTGCCTGGAGTCAGAGCTACGAGCAGTACTTC. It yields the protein CAWSQSYEQYF.

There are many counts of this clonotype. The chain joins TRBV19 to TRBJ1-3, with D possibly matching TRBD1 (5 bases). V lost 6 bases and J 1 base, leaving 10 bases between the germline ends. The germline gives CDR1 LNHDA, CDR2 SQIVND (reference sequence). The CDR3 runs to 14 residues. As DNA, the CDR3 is TGTGCCAGTAGATGGGGGATATCTGGAAACACCATATATTTT. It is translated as CASRWGISGNTIYF. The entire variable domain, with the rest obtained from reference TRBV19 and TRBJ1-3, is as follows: DGGITQSPKYLFRKEGQNVTLSCEQNLNHDAMYWYRQDPGQGLRLIYYSQIVNDFQKGDIAEGYSVSREKKESFPLTVTSAQKNPTAFYLCASRWGISGNTIYFGEGSWLTVV.

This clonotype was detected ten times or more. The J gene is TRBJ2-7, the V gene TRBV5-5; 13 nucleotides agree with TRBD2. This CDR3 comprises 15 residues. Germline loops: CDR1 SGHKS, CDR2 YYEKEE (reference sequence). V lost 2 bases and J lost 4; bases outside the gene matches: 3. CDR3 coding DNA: TGTGCCAGCAGCTTTGGACTAGCGGGAGTGTACGAGCAGTACTTC. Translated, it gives CASSFGLAGVYEQYF.

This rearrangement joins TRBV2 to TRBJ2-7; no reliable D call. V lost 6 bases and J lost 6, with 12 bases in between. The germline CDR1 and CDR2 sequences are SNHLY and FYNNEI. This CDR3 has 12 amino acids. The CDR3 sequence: CASRVGSPEQYF. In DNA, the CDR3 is TGTGCCAGCAGGGTCGGGTCGCCCGAGCAGTACTTC.

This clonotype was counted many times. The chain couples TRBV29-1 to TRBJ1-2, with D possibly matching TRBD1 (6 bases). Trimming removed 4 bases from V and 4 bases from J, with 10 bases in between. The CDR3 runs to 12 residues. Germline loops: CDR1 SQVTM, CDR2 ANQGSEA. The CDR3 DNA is TGCAGCGTTGCCAGGGGCGTCTATGGCTACACCTTC. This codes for CSVARGVYGYTF.